The clone carrying this TCR beta chain was seen at least ten times. Its antigen is currently unknown. The CDR3 runs to 15 residues. V lost 0 bases, J lost 0 bases, and 0 bases stayed unmatched. From germline, CDR1 is SGDLS and CDR2 YYNGEE. The authors made TCR beta libraries by quantitative 5'-RACE with molecular barcodes. TCRdb ran MiXCR on the 5' RACE reads and lists one entry per CDR3 protein. The sample yields 700,000 or so distinct CDR3 sequences, 15% to 20% seen once. These data are taken from a study of CD8 T cells in ankylosing spondylitis. General study results and limits: Significant enrichment of disease-linked clones was reported in matched ankylosing spondylitis synovial fluid. Disease-associated clonotypes exhibited CD8+ identity and were relatively infrequent in peripheral blood. What appeared characteristic of ankylosing spondylitis blood was a TCR beta motif of fewer than ten highly homologous variants.

The chain links TRBV9 to TRBJ2-1; 7 bases are shared with TRBD2. The sequenced material came from blood, either unsorted or a sorted T cell fraction (not recorded which). The clonotype was recovered from a male donor with ankylosing spondylitis. The CDR3 spells CASSVAGGSYNEQFF. The CDR3 nucleotides are TGTGCCAGCAGCGTAGCGGGGGGCTCCTACAATGAGCAGTTCTTC.